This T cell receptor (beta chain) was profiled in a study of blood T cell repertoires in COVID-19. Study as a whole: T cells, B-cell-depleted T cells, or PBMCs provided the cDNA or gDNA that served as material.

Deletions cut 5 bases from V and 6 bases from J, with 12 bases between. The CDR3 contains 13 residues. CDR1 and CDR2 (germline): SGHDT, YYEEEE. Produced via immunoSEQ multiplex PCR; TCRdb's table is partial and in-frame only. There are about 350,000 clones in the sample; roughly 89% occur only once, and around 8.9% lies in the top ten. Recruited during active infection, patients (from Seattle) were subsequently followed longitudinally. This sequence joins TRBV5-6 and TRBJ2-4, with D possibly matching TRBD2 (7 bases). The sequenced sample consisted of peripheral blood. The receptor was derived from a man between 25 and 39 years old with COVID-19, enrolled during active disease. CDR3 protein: CASSGGARNIQYF. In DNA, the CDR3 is TGTGCCAGCAGTGGGGGGGCGAGAAACATTCAGTACTTC.